This record looks at one T cell receptor (beta chain) sequence and its context. These data come from a study of somatic mutations in cytotoxic T cells in rheumatoid arthritis. About the research overall: Certain T-cell populations stained with V beta antibodies were FACS-sorted to nearly 100% purity, and V beta1+ cells were TCRB-sequenced.

The data were produced by immunoSEQ multiplex PCR, yet TCRdb's version contains in-frame clones alone and is incomplete. Of about 14,000 clones in the sample, more than 60% are singletons; the top ten hold less than 20%. This receptor was identified in an adult with rheumatoid arthritis. The material sequenced was CD8+ T cells sorted from blood.

Written as DNA, the CDR3 is TGTGCCAGCAGCTCGACAGGGGACCTTAACTATGGCTACACCTTC. Residues: CASSSTGDLNYGYTF. V usage is TRBV5-6 and J usage is TRBJ1-2, with 8 bases identical to TRBD1. The V and J ends lost 3 bases and 1 base, in that order; junction bases with no gene match: 5. Germline V gives CDR1 SGHDT, CDR2 YYEEEE. This CDR3 is built from 15 residues.